This T cell receptor (beta chain) came from a study of technical replicates of blood from several donors. The assay was immunoSEQ multiplex PCR, and TCRdb's table has in-frame clones only and misses some. Of 65,000 to 80,000 clones in the sample, almost 99% are singletons; the top ten hold around 0.2%. The V and J ends lost 5 bases and 0 bases, in that order; junction bases with no gene match: 4. Germline CDR1 reads SGHTA; CDR2 reads FQGNSA. This CDR3 region has 15 residues. The sequenced sample consisted of T cells isolated from PBMCs. The chain carries TRBV7-2 and TRBJ2-7, with 10 bases that match TRBD2. This clonotype originated in a human donor in good health. This CDR3 is CASSLTSGTSYEQYF. The CDR3 bases are TGTGCCAGCAGCCTAACTAGCGGGACCTCCTACGAGCAGTACTTC.